A single sample gave rise to the 27 T cell receptor beta chains below, sequenced in a study of beta chain features in type 1 diabetes. All of the isolated RNA was reverse transcribed, so expressed TCRB transcripts were sequenced. Method: immunoSEQ multiplex PCR; TCRdb's copy keeps in-frame clones and lacks some. The sample lists 900,000 or so clones, roughly a sixth occurring once. The sequenced material came from naive CD4+ T cells from blood. These TCRs come from a woman between 18 and 29 years old in good health.

This clone appeared a few times. The chain couples TRBV6-6 to TRBJ2-7; 10 bases line up with TRBD1. The J segment lost 3 bases and the V segment lost 7 bases, leaving 6 bases of the junction unmatched. The CDR3 runs to 14 residues. Germline CDR1 is MNHNY and CDR2 is SVGAGI (reference sequence). This CDR3 reads CASNRQGASYEQYF. CDR3 nucleotide sequence: TGTGCCAGCAACCGACAGGGGGCAAGCTACGAGCAGTACTTC.

The rearrangement uses TRBV7-2 and TRBJ2-1; D is undetermined. The CDR3 covers 15 residues. The germline CDR1 and CDR2 sequences are SGHTA and FQGNSA. V lost 1 base to trimming and J lost 12 bases, with 19 bases between them. CDR3 amino acids: CASSLEVSGHPRQFF. The CDR3 region has the DNA TGTGCCAGCAGCTTAGAAGTTTCGGGCCACCCGAGGCAGTTCTTC.

The chain uses TRBV7-3 and TRBJ2-1, with D maybe TRBD2 (6 bases). The CDR3 is made up of 14 amino acids. CDR1 and CDR2 (germline): SGHTA, FQGTGA. Trimming took 5 bases from V and 9 from J, leaving 17 bases between them. The CDR3 nucleotides are TGTGCCAGCAGCGGAACCCGGGACGGGGGTGAGCAGTTCTTC. It encodes CASSGTRDGGEQFF.

This clone was seen more than once but under ten times. V and J are TRBV28 and TRBJ1-1; D unresolved. V was trimmed by 5 bases and J by 1 base, leaving 5 bases between them. The germline gives CDR1 MDHEN, CDR2 SYDVKM. The CDR3 sequence is 12 residues long. The CDR3 DNA sequence: TGTGCCAGCAGTGAGAGGAACACTGAAGCTTTCTTT. Protein: CASSERNTEAFF.

The chain joins TRBV28 to TRBJ2-1; D assignment may be TRBD1 or TRBD2 (6 bases each). From germline, CDR1 is MDHEN and CDR2 SYDVKM. The CDR3 covers 11 residues. V was clipped by 8 bases and J by 8 bases, with 10 bases between them. CDR3 DNA sequence: TGTGCCAGCGCAAGGGGGGATGAGCAGTTCTTC. The encoded protein is CASARGDEQFF.

The J gene is TRBJ2-7, the V gene TRBV5-1; a weak D match, TRBD1 (5 bases). V was clipped by 0 bases and J by 0 bases, with 10 bases between them. The CDR3 contains 15 residues. CDR1 and CDR2 (germline): SGHRS, YFSETQ. The DNA of the CDR3 is TGCGCCAGCAGCTTGGCCGACAGCGCCTCCTACGAGCAGTACTTC. As protein: CASSLADSASYEQYF.

This clone has more than one count but fewer than ten. The chain recombines TRBV27 with TRBJ2-5; D gene unclear. The V end lost 6 bases, the J end lost 1 base, and 9 bases lay between the germline ends. Per germline, CDR1 MNHEY and CDR2 SMNVEV (reference sequence). The CDR3 is 13 residues long. The DNA of the CDR3 is TGTGCCAGCAGACCGTGGGGCCAAGAGACCCAGTACTTC. It translates to CASRPWGQETQYF.

V usage is TRBV18 and J usage is TRBJ2-7; TRBD2 aligns across 7 bases. CDR1 KGHSH and CDR2 LQKENI come from the germline V gene. There are 14 residues in the CDR3. V was clipped by 8 bases and J by 0 bases; unmatched bases: 7. Written as DNA, the CDR3 is TGTGCCAGCCGTAGGGAGGGGAGCTCCTACGAGCAGTACTTC. Protein product: CASRREGSSYEQYF.

This clone came up a few times. The chain uses TRBV11-2 and TRBJ2-3, with D possibly matching TRBD1 (6 bases). The ends were cut back, 4 bases at V and 1 base at J, with 12 bases in the middle. Germline CDR1 and CDR2: SGHAT and FQNNGV. CDR3 length: 15 residues. The CDR3 loop is CASSSLTGRTDTQYF. The DNA of the CDR3 is TGTGCCAGCAGCTCCCTGACAGGACGCACAGATACGCAGTATTTT.

The rearrangement uses TRBV6-6 and TRBJ2-7, with a weak D call TRBD2 (6 bases). Trimming removed 5 bases from V and 2 bases from J, with 13 bases in between. Germline V lookup: CDR1 MNHNY, CDR2 SVGAGI (reference sequence). There are 14 residues in the CDR3. In DNA form, the CDR3 reads TGTGCCAGCAGTCGCCTTAGCGGAACCTACGAGCAGTACTTC. Translated, it gives CASSRLSGTYEQYF.

The V gene is TRBV9, the J gene TRBJ2-1; D uncertain. CDR1 and CDR2 from the germline V gene are SGDLS and YYNGEE. CDR3 size: 15 residues. Trimming stripped 4 bases from V and 4 bases from J, with 15 bases between. This chain's CDR3 is CASSPPLGSYNEQFF. CDR3 DNA sequence: TGTGCCAGCAGCCCTCCCCTGGGGTCATACAATGAGCAGTTCTTC.

This clone was picked up a small number of times. The gene calls are TRBV5-1 and TRBJ2-4; TRBD2 aligns across 7 bases. Per germline, CDR1 SGHRS and CDR2 YFSETQ. CDR3 size: 17 residues. J gave up 0 bases and V 0 bases, and 6 bases lay outside the gene matches. The CDR3: CASSLALGGIAKNIQYF. Here the CDR3 DNA reads TGCGCCAGCAGCTTGGCTTTGGGGGGGATAGCCAAAAACATTCAGTACTTC.

In this sample, this clone turned up a few times. This chain joins TRBV5-1 and TRBJ2-1; TRBD1 might be the D (5 bases). The CDR3 spans 14 residues. V was cut by 2 bases and J by 5 bases, with 11 bases left in between. Germline lookup yields CDR1 SGHRS and CDR2 YFSETQ. This CDR3 is CASSFNEQDNEQFF. The CDR3 bases are TGCGCCAGCAGCTTTAATGAACAGGACAATGAGCAGTTCTTC.

The chain is built from TRBV9 and TRBJ2-1; 8 bases align to TRBD1. CDR3 length: 15 amino acids. CDR1 is SGDLS, CDR2 YYNGEE, per germline. V lost 4 bases and J lost 3; bases outside the gene matches: 6. The chain's CDR3 is CASSPGQGRYNEQFF. As DNA, the CDR3 is TGTGCCAGCAGCCCCGGACAGGGTCGCTACAATGAGCAGTTCTTC.

This clone showed up just a few times. This rearrangement joins TRBV27 to TRBJ1-2, with 7 positions matching TRBD1. Trimming removed 5 bases from V and 8 bases from J; junction bases left unmatched: 5. This CDR3 has 12 residues. Germline CDR1 is MNHEY and CDR2 is SMNVEV (reference sequence). This CDR3 reads CASSRQGAGYTF. Here the CDR3 DNA reads TGTGCCAGCAGTAGACAGGGCGCGGGCTACACCTTC.

CDR3 coding DNA: TGTGCCACCAGCAGAGATGTTATACTAGCGGGGGGAGGAAACAATGAGCAGTTCTTC. Amino acid sequence: CATSRDVILAGGGNNEQFF. J is TRBJ2-1 and V is TRBV15; TRBD2 matches at 12 bases. The CDR3 spans 19 residues. Germline V CDR1 and CDR2: LNHNV, YYDKDF (reference sequence). J gave up 5 bases and V 0 bases, and 11 bases lay outside the gene matches. Drawing the rest from reference TRBV15 and TRBJ2-1, the complete variable domain is DAMVIQNPRYQVTQFGKPVTLSCSQTLNHNVMYWYQQKSSQAPKLLFHYYDKDFNNEADTPDNFQSRRPNTSFCFLDIRSPGLGDTAMYLCATSRDVILAGGGNNEQFFGPGTRLTVL.

There are a few counts of this clone. The chain links TRBV19 to TRBJ2-4; 7 positions match TRBD1. The CDR3 has 16 residues. The J segment lost 0 bases and the V segment lost 7 bases, leaving 9 bases of the junction unmatched. Germline assignment: CDR1 LNHDA and CDR2 SQIVND (reference sequence). The CDR3 DNA reads TGTGCCAGTAAGGGGGCGCCGATAACAGCCAAAAACATTCAGTACTTC. It encodes CASKGAPITAKNIQYF.

This clone was seen more than once but under ten times. The genes are TRBV19 and TRBJ2-5, with TRBD2 as a possible D gene (5 bases). Trimming shortened V by 3 bases and J by 0 bases, and 14 bases separated the two germline ends. Germline values: CDR1 LNHDA, CDR2 SQIVND (reference sequence). The CDR3 spans 16 residues. This CDR3 reads CASSIVHRGYQETQYF. Here the CDR3 DNA reads TGTGCCAGTAGTATTGTCCACCGAGGGTACCAAGAGACCCAGTACTTC.

The chain uses TRBV4-2 and TRBJ2-7; the D gene is possibly TRBD1 (5 bases). Trimming cost V 4 bases and J 1 base, with 11 bases left between them. This CDR3 is 14 amino acids long. CDR1 and CDR2 from the germline V gene are LGHNA and YNFKEQ. Here the CDR3 DNA reads TGTGCCAGCAGCCTCCGACAGACATCCTACGAGCAGTACTTC. Amino acids: CASSLRQTSYEQYF.

On this clone itself: The junction departs from germline at one end; a sequencing error may be responsible. The chain is built from TRBV28 and TRBJ1-2, with 10 bases lining up with TRBD1. The CDR3 loop spans 13 amino acids. CDR1 and CDR2 (germline): MDHEN, SYDVKM. DNA of the CDR3: TGTGCCAGCACCGAATATCTGGGACAGGGGATCGCCTTC. Amino acids: CASTEYLGQGIAF.

The chain has TRBV6-6 and TRBJ2-7; 7 nucleotides agree with TRBD1. Trimming removed 8 bases from V and 3 bases from J; junction bases left unmatched: 1. Germline CDR1 and CDR2: MNHNY and SVGAGI (reference sequence). This CDR3 region has 11 residues. The CDR3 DNA reads TGTGCCAGCGGGACAGACTACGAGCAGTACTTC. This gives the protein CASGTDYEQYF.

The CDR3 is CASSLFGSSRGYTF. DNA for the CDR3: TGCGCCAGCAGCTTGTTTGGGTCCTCCCGTGGCTACACCTTC. The rearrangement links TRBV5-1 to TRBJ1-2; the D is unclear. Per germline, CDR1 SGHRS and CDR2 YFSETQ. The V gene lost 1 base and the J gene lost 7 bases, with 14 bases spanning the gap. The CDR3 extends over 14 amino acids.

In its sample, this clone was seen a few times. The chain has TRBV7-9 and TRBJ2-2; the D gene could be TRBD1 or TRBD2 (6 bases each). The CDR3 contains 17 residues. The V gene lost 5 bases and the J gene lost 4 bases, with 20 bases spanning the gap. The germline V gene encodes CDR1 SEHNR and CDR2 FQNEAQ (reference sequence). The CDR3 DNA sequence: TGTGCCAGCAGCCAACCCGGGGGCGGGACCGTCACCGGGGAGCTGTTTTTT. Translated: CASSQPGGGTVTGELFF.

This rearrangement joins TRBV9 to TRBJ1-1; 9 bases agree with TRBD1. CDR1 is SGDLS, CDR2 YYNGEE, per germline. V was clipped by 4 bases and J by 5 bases; unmatched bases: 9. CDR3 length: 15 amino acids. CDR3 in DNA: TGTGCCAGCAGCTTATCCTCGACAGGGGGAACTGAAGCTTTCTTT. Translating gives CASSLSSTGGTEAFF. The full variable domain, completed using reference TRBV9 and TRBJ1-1, is DSGVTQTPKHLITATGQRVTLRCSPRSGDLSVYWYQQSLDQGLQFLIQYYNGEERAKGNILERFSAQQFPDLHSELNLSSLELGDSALYFCASSLSSTGGTEAFFGQGTRLTVV.

The chain carries TRBV18 and TRBJ1-1, with D unresolved. Germline values: CDR1 KGHSH, CDR2 LQKENI. The CDR3 consists of 13 residues. Trimming removed 3 bases from V and 7 bases from J, with 12 bases in between. The DNA of the CDR3 is TGTGCCAGCTCACCTCAGGACGGGTATGAAGCTTTCTTT. Translated, it gives CASSPQDGYEAFF.

V gene TRBV28 combines with J gene TRBJ2-4; no clear D. The CDR3 has 14 amino acids. The germline V gene encodes CDR1 MDHEN and CDR2 SYDVKM. Trimming shortened V by 3 bases and J by 8 bases, and 14 bases separated the two germline ends. CDR3 in amino acids: CASSLVGARDIQYF. CDR3 DNA: TGTGCCAGCAGTTTGGTCGGTGCTCGGGACATTCAGTACTTC.

This clone appeared a single time. CDR3 nucleotide sequence: TGTGCCAGCAGAGGGAGCGGGAGCTCCTACGAGCAGTACTTC. It specifies CASRGSGSSYEQYF. The J gene is TRBJ2-5, the V gene TRBV28; 8 nucleotides line up with TRBD2. The J call could be wrong; TRBJ2-7 is a better fit for the DNA end. Germline loops: CDR1 MDHEN, CDR2 SYDVKM. The CDR3 has 14 residues.